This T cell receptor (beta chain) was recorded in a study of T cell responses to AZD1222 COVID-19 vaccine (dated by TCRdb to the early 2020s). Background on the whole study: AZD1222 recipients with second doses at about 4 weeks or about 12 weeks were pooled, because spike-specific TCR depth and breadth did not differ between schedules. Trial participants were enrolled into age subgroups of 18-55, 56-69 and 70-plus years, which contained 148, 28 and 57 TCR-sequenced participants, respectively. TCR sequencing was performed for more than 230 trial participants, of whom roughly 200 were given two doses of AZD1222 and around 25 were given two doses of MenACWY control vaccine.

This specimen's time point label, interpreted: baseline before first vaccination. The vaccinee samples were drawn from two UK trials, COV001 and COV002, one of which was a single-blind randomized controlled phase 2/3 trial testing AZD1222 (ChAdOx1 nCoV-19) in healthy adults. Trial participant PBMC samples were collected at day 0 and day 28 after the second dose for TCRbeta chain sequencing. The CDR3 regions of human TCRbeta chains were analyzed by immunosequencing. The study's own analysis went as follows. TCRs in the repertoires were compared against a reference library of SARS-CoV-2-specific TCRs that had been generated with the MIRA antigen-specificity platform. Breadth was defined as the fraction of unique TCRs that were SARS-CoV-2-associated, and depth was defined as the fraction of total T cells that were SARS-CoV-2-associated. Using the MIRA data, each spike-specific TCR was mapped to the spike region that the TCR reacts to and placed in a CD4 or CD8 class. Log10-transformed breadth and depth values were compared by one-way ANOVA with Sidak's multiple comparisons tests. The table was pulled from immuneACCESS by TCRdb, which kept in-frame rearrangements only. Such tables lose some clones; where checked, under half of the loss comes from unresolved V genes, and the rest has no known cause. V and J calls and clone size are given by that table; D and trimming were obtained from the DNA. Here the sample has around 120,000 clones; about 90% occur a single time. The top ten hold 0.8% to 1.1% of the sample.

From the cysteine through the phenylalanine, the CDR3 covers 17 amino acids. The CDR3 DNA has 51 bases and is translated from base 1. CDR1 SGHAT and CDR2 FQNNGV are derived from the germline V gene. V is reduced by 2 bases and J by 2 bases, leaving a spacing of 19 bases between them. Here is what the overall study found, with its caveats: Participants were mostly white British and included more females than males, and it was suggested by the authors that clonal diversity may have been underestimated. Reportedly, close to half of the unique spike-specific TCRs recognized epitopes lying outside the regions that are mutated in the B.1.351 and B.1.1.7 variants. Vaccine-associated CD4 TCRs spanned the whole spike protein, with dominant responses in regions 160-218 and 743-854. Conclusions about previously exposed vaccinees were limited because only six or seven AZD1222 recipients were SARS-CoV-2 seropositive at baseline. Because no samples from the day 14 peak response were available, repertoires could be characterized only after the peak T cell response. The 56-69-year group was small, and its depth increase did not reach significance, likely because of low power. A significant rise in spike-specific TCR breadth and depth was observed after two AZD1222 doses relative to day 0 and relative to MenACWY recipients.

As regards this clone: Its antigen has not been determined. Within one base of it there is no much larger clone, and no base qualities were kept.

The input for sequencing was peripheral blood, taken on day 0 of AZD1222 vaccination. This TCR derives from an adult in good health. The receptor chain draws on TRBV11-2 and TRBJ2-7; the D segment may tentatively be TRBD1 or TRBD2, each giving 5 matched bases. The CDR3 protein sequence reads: CASSLNVGAGSPYEQYF. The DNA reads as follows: TGTGCCAGCAGCTTAAATGTTGGGGCGGGCTCACCCTACGAGCAGTACTTC.